One sample yielded the 17 T cell receptor beta chains listed below, sequenced in a study of shared clonotypes between healthy human individuals. Sequencing used immunoSEQ multiplex PCR; TCRdb keeps in-frame clones, though not all of them. The repertoire holds about a million clones, with less than 85% as singletons. Sequenced sample: memory CD4+ T cells sorted from blood. Subset noted: CD45RA-negative fraction. The receptor set was obtained from a man between 18 and 35 years old in good health.

The chain employs TRBV11-2 and TRBJ2-7; 7 nucleotides match TRBD1. CDR1 and CDR2 from the germline V gene are SGHAT and FQNNGV. This CDR3 comprises 15 residues. Trimming removed 4 bases from V and 4 bases from J; junction bases left unmatched: 10. CDR3 nucleotide sequence: TGTGCCAGCAGCTCTATATTGACAGGGTTGTACGAGCAGTACTTC. Encoded protein: CASSSILTGLYEQYF.

The gene calls are TRBV18 and TRBJ1-2, with TRBD1 as a possible D gene (5 bases). The germline gives CDR1 KGHSH, CDR2 LQKENI. The V gene lost 10 bases and the J gene lost 4 bases, with 13 bases spanning the gap. The CDR3 length is 12 residues. DNA for the CDR3: TGTGCCACCCAAAGGGGTTCCTATGGCTACACCTTC. Encoded protein: CATQRGSYGYTF.

The gene calls are TRBV2 and TRBJ1-2; 9 bases map to TRBD1. This CDR3 comprises 14 residues. Germline V lookup: CDR1 SNHLY, CDR2 FYNNEI. Losses at the gene ends were 6 bases for V and 7 bases for J; bases not matched to a gene: 9. CDR3 nucleotide sequence: TGTGCCAGCAGAGGGACAGGGATGTCCTCTGGCTACACCTTC. The encoded protein is CASRGTGMSSGYTF.

The J gene is TRBJ2-2, the V gene TRBV5-1; 9 bases align to TRBD2. CDR3 size: 15 residues. Germline values: CDR1 SGHRS, CDR2 YFSETQ. With 4 bases clipped from V and 2 bases from J, the junction kept 3 bases outside the gene matches. The CDR3 DNA reads as TGCGCCAGCAGCCAGACTAGCGGTAACACCGGGGAGCTGTTTTTT. Amino acid sequence: CASSQTSGNTGELFF.

The chain recombines TRBV29-1 with TRBJ1-2; possible D gene TRBD1, 5 bases. V gave up 5 bases and J gave up 8 bases, with 12 bases separating them. The CDR3 has 11 residues. CDR1 is SQVTM and CDR2 is ANQGSEA in the germline V gene. The CDR3 sequence: CSVWWGRGYTF. The CDR3 bases are TGCAGCGTTTGGTGGGGCCGAGGCTACACCTTC.

The gene calls are TRBV18 and TRBJ2-7; no definite D call. This CDR3 is built from 14 residues. The V and J ends lost 0 bases and 6 bases respectively, with 12 bases between them. Germline V gene sequence: CDR1 KGHSH, CDR2 LQKENI. The CDR3 DNA reads as TGTGCCAGCTCACCACCTTCTATCCTGGGCGAGCAGTACTTC. Translating gives CASSPPSILGEQYF.

J is TRBJ2-5 and V is TRBV9; D is undetermined. The CDR3 runs 13 residues. CDR1 SGDLS and CDR2 YYNGEE come from the germline V gene. V lost 3 bases and J lost 2, with 8 bases in between. The CDR3 loop reads CASSAPDQETQYF. CDR3 in DNA: TGTGCCAGCAGCGCTCCCGATCAAGAGACCCAGTACTTC.

The V call is TRBV6-5, the J call TRBJ1-4; D gene unclear. CDR1 is MNHEY and CDR2 is SVGAGI in the germline V gene. Trimming removed 4 bases from V and 0 bases from J, with 12 bases in between. CDR3 length: 16 amino acids. In DNA, the CDR3 is TGTGCCAGCAGTTCACCGGGTGGTTCAACTAATGAAAAACTGTTTTTT. Its translation: CASSSPGGSTNEKLFF.

The chain couples TRBV19 to TRBJ2-2; D may be TRBD1 (6 bases). The V end lost 7 bases, the J end lost 6 bases, and 18 bases lay between the germline ends. Germline values: CDR1 LNHDA, CDR2 SQIVND (reference sequence). The CDR3 is made up of 15 amino acids. The CDR3 DNA follows: TGTGCCAGTAACCCACAGGGAAGGATCCCCGGGGAGCTGTTTTTT. It codes for CASNPQGRIPGELFF.

This rearrangement joins TRBV14 to TRBJ2-3; D uncertain. Germline V gives CDR1 SGHDN, CDR2 FVKESK. Trimming pared 4 bases from V and 2 bases from J, leaving 13 bases between. The CDR3 consists of 15 residues. Written as DNA, the CDR3 is TGTGCCAGCAGCCCCCAGTTCAGCCCCACAGATACGCAGTATTTT. Translated, it gives CASSPQFSPTDTQYF. Complete variable domain (other parts from reference TRBV14 and TRBJ2-3): EAGVTQFPSHSVIEKGQTVTLRCDPISGHDNLYWYRRVMGKEIKFLLHFVKESKQDESGMPNNRFLAERTGGTYSTLKVQPAELEDSGVYFCASSPQFSPTDTQYFGPGTRLTVL.

The chain is built from TRBV30 and TRBJ1-2; D remains ambiguous. This CDR3 region has 11 residues. Germline lookup yields CDR1 GTSNPN and CDR2 SVGIG (reference sequence). V gave up 2 bases and J gave up 5 bases, with 6 bases separating them. As DNA, the CDR3 is TGTGCCTGGAGTCAGAGATATGGCTACACCTTC. It specifies CAWSQRYGYTF.

V and J are TRBV6-5 and TRBJ2-5; TRBD1 matches 10 bases. V was clipped by 4 bases and J by 5 bases; unmatched bases: 4. CDR1 is MNHEY, CDR2 SVGAGI, per germline. There are 14 residues in the CDR3. The CDR3, as DNA: TGTGCCAGCAGTTGGGGACAGGGGCCGGAGACCCAGTACTTC. Its protein is CASSWGQGPETQYF.

The rearrangement links TRBV10-3 to TRBJ1-6; TRBD1 aligns across 10 bases. The CDR3 has 16 residues. The germline gives CDR1 ENHRY, CDR2 SYGVKD. V lost 10 bases to trimming and J lost 6 bases; unmatched junction nucleotides: 12. The CDR3 spells CATTNLDRGTNSPLHF. CDR3 coding DNA: TGTGCCACCACGAACCTGGACAGGGGGACTAATTCACCCCTCCACTTT.

This rearrangement joins TRBV5-1 to TRBJ2-7; 8 nucleotides align to TRBD2. CDR3 length: 15 amino acids. Germline CDR1 SGHRS, CDR2 YFSETQ. V gave up 7 bases and J gave up 7 bases; unmatched junction bases: 16. The CDR3 sequence: CASARGSGGVGEQYF. The CDR3 DNA reads as TGCGCCAGCGCCCGGGGGAGCGGGGGAGTGGGAGAGCAGTACTTC.

The table lists this clone with a few counts. The rearrangement uses TRBV5-4 and TRBJ2-1; 7 bases are shared with TRBD2. Looked up from germline, CDR1 is SGHNT and CDR2 is YYREEE (reference sequence). The length of the CDR3 is 16 residues. With V trimmed by 4 bases and J by 8 bases, 15 bases remained unmatched. CDR3 sequence: CASSNSTGRGVDEQFF. CDR3 DNA: TGTGCCAGCAGCAATTCCACTGGCCGGGGGGTGGATGAGCAGTTCTTC.

J is TRBJ2-6 and V is TRBV5-1; D possibly corresponds to TRBD1 (5 bases). The germline CDR1 and CDR2 sequences are SGHRS and YFSETQ. V dropped 0 bases and J dropped 0 bases, with 13 bases sitting between them. This CDR3 comprises 18 residues. As DNA, the CDR3 is TGCGCCAGCAGCTTGGCCGGCAGGGCGAACTCTGGGGCCAACGTCCTGACTTTC. Translating gives CASSLAGRANSGANVLTF.

The V gene is TRBV7-2, the J gene TRBJ2-1; 8 nucleotides line up with TRBD2. Germline V gene lookup returns CDR1 SGHTA and CDR2 FQGNSA. V lost 3 bases to trimming and J lost 2 bases; unmatched junction nucleotides: 3. This CDR3 has 15 residues. CDR3 sequence (DNA): TGTGCCAGCAGCTTCACTAGCGGCACCTACAATGAGCAGTTCTTC. Its protein product is CASSFTSGTYNEQFF.